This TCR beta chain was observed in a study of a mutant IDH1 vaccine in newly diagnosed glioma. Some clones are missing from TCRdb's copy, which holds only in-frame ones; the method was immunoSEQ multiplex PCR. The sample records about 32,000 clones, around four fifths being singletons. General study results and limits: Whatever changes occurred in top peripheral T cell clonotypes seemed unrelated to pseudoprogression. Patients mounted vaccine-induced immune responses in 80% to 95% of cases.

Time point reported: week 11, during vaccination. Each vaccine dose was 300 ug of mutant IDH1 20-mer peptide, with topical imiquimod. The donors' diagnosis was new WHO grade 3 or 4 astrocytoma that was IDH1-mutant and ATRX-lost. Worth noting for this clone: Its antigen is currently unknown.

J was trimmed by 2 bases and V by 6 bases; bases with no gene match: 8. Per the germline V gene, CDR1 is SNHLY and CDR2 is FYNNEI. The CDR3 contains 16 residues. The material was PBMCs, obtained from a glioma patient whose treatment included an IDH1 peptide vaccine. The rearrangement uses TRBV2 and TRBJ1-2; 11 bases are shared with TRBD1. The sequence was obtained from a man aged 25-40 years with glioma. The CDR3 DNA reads TGTGCCAGCAGCTTCCCGGGACAGGGGGGAAACTATGGCTACACCTTC. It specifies CASSFPGQGGNYGYTF.